This TCR beta chain was sequenced in a study of blood T cell repertoires in COVID-19 (dated by TCRdb to the early 2020s). Looking at the study overall: Samples from collaborators originated in the United States, Italy and Spain and spanned both the acute and convalescent phases of COVID-19. The prospective study material was composed of cDNA or gDNA derived from T cells, B-cell-depleted T cells, or PBMCs. Deeply sampled blood TCRbeta repertoires from subjects exposed to, actively infected with, or recovered from COVID-19 were included in the dataset. The repertoires were made available in a free public database intended to serve as a resource for research on the immune response to SARS-CoV-2. Samples were obtained from the ongoing ImmuneRACE study (first 160 participants) and from 1,000 to 1,500 subjects provided by 6 global collaborators. Sample metadata almost always included a de-identified subject ID, COVID-19 status, age in years and sex. Where HLA class I and class II types were available, the types were taken from metadata supplied by the sample provider, not from assay-based typing. Overall results and qualifications from the work: The amount of clinical and demographic metadata varied by source and participant and was provided uncurated.

Collaborating institutions collected whole blood in K2EDTA tubes following their own protocols. For TCRbeta analysis, collaborators shipped samples in one of three forms: frozen whole blood, isolated PBMCs, or DNA extracted from either of those sample types. From the germline V gene, CDR1 is SGHNT and CDR2 is YENEEA. The CDR3 starts with the cysteine, ends with the phenylalanine, and has 14 residues. Just CDR3 DNA is preserved here, 42 bases in frame from base 1. The junction shows trimming of 3 bases on V and 4 bases on J, plus 12 bases between the germline ends. TCRbeta CDR3 regions were amplified from genomic DNA by means of the immunoSEQ Assay, a bias-controlled multiplex PCR. Concerning the study's data processing: The number of nucleated cells in each sample was estimated by amplification of reference gene primers within the assay. To quantify the absolute abundance of each unique TCRbeta CDR3 rearrangement, sequence reads were collapsed and filtered. Productive Simpson clonality was computed per sample as the square root of Simpson's diversity index over productive rearrangements. TCRdb retrieved this table from immuneACCESS and kept in-frame rearrangements only. Not all clones are present; in checked studies, unresolved V genes account for under half, and no reason is known for the remainder. From that table come the V and J calls and clone size; the DNA was used to work out D and trimming. Counted in this sample were about 180,000 clones; approximately 86% of them appeared once. The ten largest clones take up over 7% of the sample.

Regarding this clone: Its antigen is currently not known. No base-level quality is on record; no much larger clone is a single base apart.

The chain is assembled from TRBV11-3 and TRBJ1-1, and TRBD1 may be the D gene, going by 5 matching bases. The receptor was derived from a middle-aged man with active or convalescent COVID-19. The sample comprised peripheral blood. In nucleotides, the sequence is TGTGCCAGCAGCTTGAGAGGCCAGGGCACTGAAGCTTTCTTT. Translated, this gives CASSLRGQGTEAFF.